Below, 27 T cell receptor beta chains from the same sample are listed, as sequenced in a study of blood T cell repertoires in COVID-19. Assay used: immunoSEQ multiplex PCR; TCRdb lists only in-frame clones, some missing. The sample contains approximately 170,000 clones, around four fifths of which appear only once. Sequences were obtained from peripheral blood. The receptors here all came from a man aged 70-80 years who had recovered from COVID-19.

J is TRBJ2-1 and V is TRBV5-4, with a weak D call TRBD1 (6 bases). The CDR3 runs 16 residues. V shed 5 bases and J shed 2 bases, with 17 bases lying between them. Looked up from germline, CDR1 is SGHNT and CDR2 is YYREEE (reference sequence). DNA for the CDR3: TGTGCCAGCAGGGCCCAACAGGGCGGAACCTACAATGAGCAGTTCTTC. Translated, it gives CASRAQQGGTYNEQFF.

About this clone: Other DNA variants within this sample encode the same CDR3. This chain joins TRBV29-1 and TRBJ2-3, with D perhaps matching TRBD1 (6 bases). Germline lookup yields CDR1 SQVTM and CDR2 ANQGSEA. This CDR3 comprises 14 residues. Trimming left V 3 bases short and J 2 bases short, with 12 bases between. The CDR3, as DNA: TGCAGCGTTGAGGGCCAGGGGTTCACAGATACGCAGTATTTT. It specifies CSVEGQGFTDTQYF.

The chain has TRBV27 and TRBJ1-5, with D perhaps matching TRBD1 (5 bases). In germline, CDR1 is MNHEY, CDR2 SMNVEV (reference sequence). V lost 5 bases to trimming and J lost 6 bases, with 14 bases between them. This CDR3 is 14 amino acids long. The CDR3 DNA reads TGTGCCAGCAGTAGCAGGGAAAATGGTCAGCCCCAGCATTTT. It yields the protein CASSSRENGQPQHF.

As regards this clone: The junction shows a germline mismatch at one end, possibly a read error. J is TRBJ1-2 and V is TRBV19, with unresolved D. This CDR3 region has 13 residues. CDR1 is LNHDA and CDR2 is SQIVND in the germline V gene (reference sequence). The CDR3: CASSMEPKYGYTF. CDR3 nucleotides: TGTGCCAGTAGTATGGAGCCTAAGTATGGCTACACCTTC.

The chain has TRBV7-9 and TRBJ1-3; the match to TRBD1 covers 7 bases. The CDR3 runs to 18 residues. Trimming at V came to 5 bases and at J to 0 bases, leaving 13 bases not matched to a gene. Germline loops: CDR1 SEHNR, CDR2 FQNEAQ (reference sequence). The CDR3, as DNA: TGTGCCAGCAGCCCCCCTGGGACAGCAGCTTCCTCTGGAAACACCATATATTTT. Translation gives CASSPPGTAASSGNTIYF. Supplemented by reference TRBV7-9 and TRBJ1-3, the full variable domain reads DTGVSQNPRHKITKRGQNVTFRCDPISEHNRLYWYRQTLGQGPEFLTYFQNEAQLEKSRLLSDRFSAERPKGSFSTLEIQRTEQGDSAMYLCASSPPGTAASSGNTIYFGEGSWLTVV.

The gene calls are TRBV3-1 (or the pseudogene TRBV3-2) and TRBJ1-1; possibly TRBD1 for D (6 bases). This CDR3 has 16 amino acids. With 3 bases removed from V and 5 bases from J, the gap between germline ends came to 19 bases. The germline V gene has CDR1 LGHDT and CDR2 YNNKEL (reference sequence). CDR3 DNA sequence: TGTGCCAGCAGCCACCCCAAGGGGGGGGGCGGGACTGAAGCTTTCTTT. The encoded protein is CASSHPKGGGGTEAFF.

J is TRBJ2-7 and V is TRBV25-1, with 9 positions matching TRBD1. J lost 3 bases, V lost 7 bases, and 4 bases had no gene match. From germline, CDR1 is MGHDK and CDR2 SYGVNS. The CDR3 covers 13 residues. CDR3 loop: CASKAGQGYEQYF. As DNA, the CDR3 is TGTGCCAGCAAAGCGGGACAGGGCTACGAGCAGTACTTC.

This chain uses TRBV6-2 or TRBV6-3 with TRBJ2-7; 11 nucleotides match TRBD2. Germline V gene sequence: CDR1 MNHEY, CDR2 SVGEGT. There are 15 residues in the CDR3. With 6 bases clipped from V and 0 bases from J, the junction kept 4 bases outside the gene matches. The CDR3 sequence: CASSRGLAVSYEQYF. The DNA for the CDR3 is TGTGCCAGCAGCCGGGGACTAGCGGTCTCCTACGAGCAGTACTTC.

This chain connects TRBV5-1 to TRBJ2-3, with 14 bases lining up with TRBD2. CDR3 length equals 15 residues. Germline V gene sequence: CDR1 SGHRS, CDR2 YFSETQ. Trimming at V came to 4 bases and at J to 9 bases, leaving 7 bases not matched to a gene. The CDR3 protein is CASSGTTSGRETQYF. DNA for the CDR3: TGCGCCAGCAGCGGAACGACTAGCGGGAGGGAGACGCAGTATTTT.

The chain recombines TRBV3-1 (or the pseudogene TRBV3-2) with TRBJ2-5, with D possibly being TRBD2 (5 bases). The CDR3 totals 16 residues. Per germline, CDR1 LGHDT and CDR2 YNNKEL (reference sequence). Trimming left V 3 bases short and J 5 bases short, with 19 bases between. The CDR3 region has the DNA TGTGCCAGCAGCCAGAACATCGCAACCAGAGGGGAGACCCAGTACTTC. Its translation: CASSQNIATRGETQYF.

This clone came up once. This chain connects TRBV5-4 to TRBJ2-7; 11 bases fit TRBD2. CDR3 length equals 14 residues. CDR1 is SGHNT and CDR2 is YYREEE in the germline V gene (reference sequence). Germline trimming cut 4 bases from V and 5 bases from J; bases unmatched to any gene: 5. The CDR3 sequence is CASSPELAGDEQYF. CDR3 sequence (DNA): TGTGCCAGCAGCCCCGAACTAGCGGGAGACGAGCAGTACTTC.

J is TRBJ1-6 and V is TRBV5-5; possibly TRBD1 for D (6 bases). V was shortened by 3 bases and J by 3 bases, with 10 bases between the two germline ends. Germline V lookup: CDR1 SGHKS, CDR2 YYEKEE (reference sequence). This CDR3 spans 15 amino acids. The CDR3 protein is CASSWGGHYNSPLHF. The CDR3 DNA is TGTGCCAGCAGCTGGGGGGGACACTATAATTCACCCCTCCACTTT.

This chain joins TRBV7-9 and TRBJ2-1; 11 bases are shared with TRBD2. Germline V lookup: CDR1 SEHNR, CDR2 FQNEAQ (reference sequence). CDR3 length equals 15 residues. Trimming removed 3 bases from V and 9 bases from J; junction bases left unmatched: 7. As DNA, the CDR3 is TGTGCCAGCAGCTTCTTTACTAGCGGGAGTGGTGAGCAGTTCTTC. Its protein product is CASSFFTSGSGEQFF.

V gene TRBV5-4 combines with J gene TRBJ2-3; TRBD2 agrees at 10 bases. Germline lookup yields CDR1 SGHNT and CDR2 YYREEE (reference sequence). The CDR3 runs 15 residues. Losses at the gene ends were 4 bases for V and 5 bases for J; bases not matched to a gene: 7. The CDR3 loop reads CASSPTSGIGDTQYF. In nucleotides, the CDR3 is TGTGCCAGCAGCCCAACTAGCGGGATCGGAGATACGCAGTATTTT.

The rearrangement uses TRBV5-1 and TRBJ2-1; 11 bases agree with TRBD2. Germline V lookup: CDR1 SGHRS, CDR2 YFSETQ. The V gene end was trimmed by 0 bases and the J gene end by 16 bases; junction bases not matched to a gene: 15. The CDR3 runs 16 residues. CDR3 in amino acids: CASSLVLAGGRQMQFF. The CDR3 region has the DNA TGCGCCAGCAGCTTGGTCCTAGCGGGAGGACGACAGATGCAATTCTTC.

The J gene is TRBJ2-2, the V gene TRBV4-1; the match to TRBD1 covers 11 bases. This CDR3 spans 16 amino acids. J was trimmed by 5 bases and V by 4 bases; bases with no gene match: 6. CDR1 is MGHRA and CDR2 is YSYEKL in the germline V gene. CDR3 protein: CASSRGQGAVTGELFF. For the CDR3, the DNA is TGCGCCAGCAGCCGCGGACAGGGGGCGGTAACCGGGGAGCTGTTTTTT.

The chain is built from TRBV5-1 and TRBJ1-2; a weak D match, TRBD1 (6 bases). The germline gives CDR1 SGHRS, CDR2 YFSETQ. The CDR3 spans 14 residues. V was pared by 1 base and J by 8 bases, with 15 bases between. The chain's CDR3 is CASSLRQEGGGYTF. The CDR3 DNA reads as TGCGCCAGCAGCTTGAGGCAGGAAGGGGGAGGCTACACCTTC.

V is TRBV18 and J is TRBJ1-5; D possibly corresponds to TRBD1 (5 bases). V gave up 0 bases and J gave up 7 bases, with 13 bases separating them. The length of the CDR3 is 15 residues. Germline CDR1 KGHSH, CDR2 LQKENI. CDR3 DNA: TGTGCCAGCTCACCACCGGGGAGGGGAATCCAGCCCCAGCATTTT. Translated, it gives CASSPPGRGIQPQHF.

The table lists this clone with a count of one. The chain has TRBV28 and TRBJ2-7; the D gene is possibly TRBD2 (6 bases). The CDR3 sequence is 12 residues long. The V and J ends lost 7 bases and 1 base respectively, with 8 bases between them. CDR1 is MDHEN and CDR2 is SYDVKM in the germline V gene. CDR3 DNA: TGTGCCAGCACGCGGGAATCCTACGAGCAGTACTTC. Encoded protein: CASTRESYEQYF.

This chain connects TRBV7-5 to TRBJ2-7; no DNA check was done on the table's D call, TRBD2. TRBV7-5 is labeled a pseudogene. The CDR3 consists of 18 residues. The CDR3 coding sequence is TGTGCCAGAAGGTCGTCCGGGACTAGCGGGAGGGTACTGGACGAGCAGTACTTC. This sequence encodes CARRSSGTSGRVLDEQYF.

The J gene is TRBJ2-2, the V gene TRBV24-1; no definite D call. Germline V gene lookup returns CDR1 KGHDR and CDR2 SFDVKD. The V and J ends lost 1 base and 4 bases respectively, with 3 bases between them. This CDR3 comprises 13 residues. In DNA, the CDR3 is TGTGCCACCAGTGATTTCAGCACCGGGGAGCTGTTTTTT. Translated, it gives CATSDFSTGELFF.

The chain has TRBV3-1 (or the pseudogene TRBV3-2) and TRBJ1-1, with D tentatively TRBD1 (6 bases). The CDR3 covers 15 residues. Trimming pared 1 base from V and 0 bases from J, leaving 9 bases between. Germline-derived CDR1 and CDR2 are LGHDT and YNNKEL (reference sequence). CDR3 nucleotide sequence: TGTGCCAGCAGCCAAGTCGGACAGATGAACACTGAAGCTTTCTTT. Protein: CASSQVGQMNTEAFF.

The V gene is TRBV3-1 (or the pseudogene TRBV3-2), the J gene TRBJ2-1; 8 bases line up with TRBD2. V shed 5 bases, J shed 4 bases, and the junction held 7 bases outside the gene matches. The CDR3 is made up of 15 amino acids. Germline V gene lookup returns CDR1 LGHDT and CDR2 YNNKEL (reference sequence). The CDR3 nucleotides are TGTGCCAGCAGCATCGGGGTAGCGGGGTACAATGAGCAGTTCTTC. It is translated as CASSIGVAGYNEQFF.

In DNA, the CDR3 is TGTGCCAGTAGTATAGGAGAGCAGGGGGACAGGGAGACCCAGTACTTC. Translated: CASSIGEQGDRETQYF. This chain connects TRBV19 to TRBJ2-5, with 8 bases lining up with TRBD1. Germline CDR1 is LNHDA and CDR2 is SQIVND (reference sequence). With 1 base clipped from V and 5 bases from J, the junction kept 9 bases outside the gene matches. The CDR3 contains 16 residues.

The chain has TRBV7-9 and TRBJ2-5; tentatively, D is TRBD2 (5 bases). CDR1 is SEHNR and CDR2 is FQNEAQ in the germline V gene (reference sequence). Trimming took off 5 bases at V and 7 bases at J, with 17 bases between the two ends. This CDR3 has 14 amino acids. Here the CDR3 reads CASSLIERPGTQYF. The CDR3, as DNA: TGTGCCAGCAGCCTAATCGAGCGGCCTGGGACCCAGTACTTC.

This chain joins TRBV10-2 and TRBJ2-5; 11 bases fit TRBD2. In germline, CDR1 is WSHSY, CDR2 SAAADI. CDR3 size: 17 residues. Trimming at V came to 2 bases and at J to 5 bases, leaving 10 bases not matched to a gene. The CDR3 spells CASSERLSGRARETQYF. DNA for the CDR3: TGCGCCAGCAGTGAGAGGCTTAGCGGGAGGGCCAGGGAGACCCAGTACTTC.

The J gene is TRBJ1-2, the V gene TRBV6-6; a possible D gene is TRBD1 (5 bases). The CDR3 is 15 residues long. Trimming took 7 bases from V and 0 from J, leaving 15 bases between them. Germline CDR1 is MNHNY and CDR2 is SVGAGI (reference sequence). CDR3 protein: CASNLDRLPNYGYTF. CDR3 bases: TGTGCCAGCAACCTAGACAGACTTCCTAACTATGGCTACACCTTC.